This entry features one T cell receptor (beta chain) sequence. The antigen is unknown. Genomic DNA in a quantity of about 2.1 micrograms was derived from cryopreserved PBMCs for TCR beta libraries. This entry belongs to a study of cytotoxic CD8 clonotypes in ibrutinib-treated CLL. Study-level information: IGHV unmutated about 17; relapsed/refractory 10 to 11; treatment-naive over 14. Patients gave response samples after a median around twelve months of treatment, range 6 to 36. Points from the study as a whole: Under therapy, public clonotypes either contracted or stayed stable, and they were uncommon.

The CDR3 is 16 amino acids. CDR1 is SGHVS, CDR2 FQNEAQ, per germline. V was pared by 4 bases and J by 6 bases, with 11 bases of the junction left unmatched. Some clones are missing from TCRdb's copy, which holds only in-frame ones; the method was immunoSEQ multiplex PCR. The repertoire includes roughly 220,000 clones, roughly 65% of them detected once, and 5.9% sits in the top ten. The sequence came from a human donor with chronic lymphocytic leukemia. Here the sequenced sample was PBMCs, taken after 12 months of ibrutinib treatment. The chain recombines TRBV7-8 with TRBJ2-4; 8 bases map to TRBD2. DNA of the CDR3: TGTGCCAGCAGCTCCCTCCGGGCGGGAGGTGGAAACATTCAGTACTTC. Protein sequence: CASSSLRAGGGNIQYF. The variable domain in full, completed from reference TRBV7-8 and TRBJ2-4, reads GAGVSQSPRYKVAKRGQDVALRCDPISGHVSLFWYQQALGQGPEFLTYFQNEAQLDKSGLPSDRFFAERPEGSVSTLKIQRTQQEDSAVYLCASSSLRAGGGNIQYFGAGTRLSVL.